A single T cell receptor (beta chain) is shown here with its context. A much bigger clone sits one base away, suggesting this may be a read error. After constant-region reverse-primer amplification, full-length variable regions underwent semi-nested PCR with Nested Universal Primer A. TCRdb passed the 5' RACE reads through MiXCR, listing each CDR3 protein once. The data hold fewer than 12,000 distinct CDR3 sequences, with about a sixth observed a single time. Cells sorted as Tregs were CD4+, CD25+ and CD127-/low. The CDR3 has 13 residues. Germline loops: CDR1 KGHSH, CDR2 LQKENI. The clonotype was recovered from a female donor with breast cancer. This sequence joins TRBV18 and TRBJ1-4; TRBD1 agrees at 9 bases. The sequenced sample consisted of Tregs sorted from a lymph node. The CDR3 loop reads CASSADRGEKPFF. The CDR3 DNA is TGTGCCAGCTCAGCCGACAGGGGGGAAAAACCGTTTTTT.